This T cell receptor beta chain stems from a study of tumor-infiltrating lymphocytes in primary liver carcinoma. This clonotype was seen a handful of times. The authors took blood RNA from unsorted whole blood and also extracted germline DNA. TCR beta cDNA was prepared out of 450 to 500 ng total RNA by means of a constant-region primer. Modified slightly, ARM-PCR produced TCR beta libraries over three nested multiplex PCR rounds. TCRdb processed the multiplex PCR reads anew with MiXCR; each CDR3 protein has one entry. The table records about 200,000 distinct CDR3 sequences, about 61% of them present only once. The sequence was collected from a woman aged 55-70 years with primary liver carcinoma and hepatitis B virus infection. The specimen sequenced was peripheral blood.

In nucleotides, the CDR3 is TGCGCCAGCAAAACCAATGAGCAGTTCTTC. It specifies CASKTNEQFF. This chain joins TRBV10-2 and TRBJ2-1, with D hard to call. V was shortened by 7 bases and J by 6 bases, with 4 bases between the two germline ends. The CDR3 spans 10 residues. Germline loops: CDR1 WSHSY, CDR2 SAAADI.